This T cell receptor beta chain was retrieved from a study of technical replicates of blood from several donors. The J segment lost 1 base and the V segment lost 4 bases, leaving 15 bases of the junction unmatched. CDR1 and CDR2 (germline): SGHRS, YFSETQ. CDR3 length equals 18 residues. Profiled with immunoSEQ multiplex PCR; TCRdb holds only in-frame clones, not every one. The sample records about 54,000 clones, roughly 92% being singletons. The chain combines TRBV5-1 with TRBJ2-7, with TRBD1 matching 9 bases. This TCR was sampled from a human donor in good health. The sequenced material came from T cells isolated from PBMCs. CDR3 region: CASSTGTGTGSRSYEQYF. The DNA for the CDR3 is TGCGCCAGCAGCACCGGAACCGGGACAGGGTCCCGTTCCTACGAGCAGTACTTC. Full variable domain (outside the CDR3, taken from reference TRBV5-1 and TRBJ2-7): KAGVTQTPRYLIKTRGQQVTLSCSPISGHRSVSWYQQTPGQGLQFLFEYFSETQRNKGNFPGRFSGRQFSNSRSEMNVSTLELGDSALYLCASSTGTGTGSRSYEQYFGPGTRLTVT.